This entry lists 20 T cell receptor beta chains sequenced from one sample in a study of monozygotic twins with inflammatory bowel disease. TCRdb reprocessed the 5' RACE reads and reports one entry per CDR3 protein, with no DNA. This repertoire includes about 450,000 distinct CDR3 sequences. The material sequenced was blood. Source of these receptors: a human donor with ulcerative colitis or Crohn's disease, or a healthy co-twin of an affected twin (not recorded which).

The chain carries TRBV9 and TRBJ2-5; TCRdb returns TRBD1, unconfirmable since there is no DNA. The germline V gene has CDR1 SGDLS and CDR2 YYNGEE. This CDR3 has 15 residues. The chain's CDR3 is CASSATGQLQETQYF.

The rearrangement joins TRBV7-9 to TRBJ1-1; TCRdb outputs TRBD1, but without DNA this stays unchecked. The CDR3 length is 14 residues. Germline CDR1 reads SEHNR; CDR2 reads FQNEAQ (reference sequence). CDR3 region: CASSPRTGNTEAFF.

The rearrangement joins TRBV7-6 to TRBJ2-2; TCRdb picks TRBD1, but there is no DNA to check that call. The CDR3 has 14 amino acids. Germline CDR1 is SGHVS and CDR2 is FNYEAQ. CDR3 amino acids: CAVTAGTVQGELFF.

The chain combines TRBV29-1 with TRBJ2-1; the D call from TCRdb, TRBD2, cannot be confirmed without DNA. Germline V gene sequence: CDR1 SQVTM, CDR2 ANQGSEA. This CDR3 is 13 amino acids long. CDR3 region: CSVDASGRNEQFF.

The chain couples TRBV29-1 to TRBJ2-1; TCRdb calls TRBD2, which cannot be checked without DNA. CDR1 is SQVTM and CDR2 is ANQGSEA in the germline V gene. This CDR3 is built from 14 residues. The CDR3 sequence is CSVEGLARINEQFF.

This CDR3 is CASSPGIVSLYEQYF. The chain combines TRBV6-1 with TRBJ2-7; without DNA, the TCRdb call of TRBD1 cannot be checked. This CDR3 is 15 amino acids long. The V gene's germline CDR1 is MNHNS and CDR2 SASEGT.

The chain links TRBV7-9 to TRBJ2-3; TCRdb reports TRBD2, a call that lacks DNA to check it against. The CDR3 length is 14 residues. Germline CDR1 reads SEHNR; CDR2 reads FQNEAQ (reference sequence). CDR3 sequence reads: CASSNGGATDTQYF.

The V call is TRBV3-1, the J call TRBJ2-7. In germline, CDR1 is LGHDT, CDR2 YNNKEL (reference sequence). The CDR3 totals 13 residues. The CDR3 reads CASSQTARNEQYF.

The V call is TRBV12-3 or TRBV12-4, the J call TRBJ2-1; TCRdb reports TRBD1, a call that lacks DNA to check it against. This CDR3 has 15 amino acids. CDR3 sequence reads: CASTSGVEGVNEQFF.

The V and J genes are TRBV3-1 and TRBJ1-1; absent DNA, TCRdb's TRBD1 call cannot be checked. The CDR3 consists of 15 residues. Looked up from germline, CDR1 is LGHDT and CDR2 is YNNKEL (reference sequence). The CDR3 sequence is CASSRRGGANTEAFF.

The chain carries TRBV7-2 and TRBJ1-5. CDR1 is SGHTA and CDR2 is FQGNSA in the germline V gene. This CDR3 region has 14 residues. The CDR3 loop reads CASSSSNSNQPQHF.

The chain joins TRBV20-1 to TRBJ2-7; TCRdb reports TRBD1, a call that lacks DNA to check it against. Germline lookup yields CDR1 DFQATT and CDR2 SNEGSKA (reference sequence). The CDR3 consists of 13 residues. The CDR3 sequence is CSASLQPGYEQYF.

This rearrangement joins TRBV7-2 to TRBJ2-1; no DNA is available, so the TRBD1 call from TCRdb remains unchecked. Germline CDR1 reads SGHTA; CDR2 reads FQGNSA. The CDR3 is 16 residues long. Here the CDR3 reads CASSFSLRGGGNEQFF.

The V and J genes are TRBV5-1 and TRBJ1-2; TCRdb picks TRBD1, but there is no DNA to check that call. The CDR3 spans 14 residues. CDR1 is SGHRS and CDR2 is YFSETQ in the germline V gene. The CDR3 sequence: CASSIGTANYGYTF.

The CDR3 region is CASSLGTNTDTQYF. The V gene is TRBV6-1, the J gene TRBJ2-3; TCRdb outputs TRBD1, but without DNA this stays unchecked. Germline CDR1 is MNHNS and CDR2 is SASEGT. The CDR3 contains 14 residues.

The chain combines TRBV6-1 with TRBJ2-1; no DNA is available, so the TRBD2 call from TCRdb remains unchecked. The CDR3 sequence is 12 residues long. The germline V gene has CDR1 MNHNS and CDR2 SASEGT. CDR3 protein: CASRKEGGEQFF.

J is TRBJ2-7 and V is TRBV28; TCRdb calls TRBD2, which cannot be checked without DNA. Germline loops: CDR1 MDHEN, CDR2 SYDVKM. The CDR3 has 15 residues. The CDR3 region is CASSSKALGDYEQYF.

The rearrangement joins TRBV15 to TRBJ1-6; the D call of TRBD1 rests on TCRdb alone, since no DNA is present to check it. CDR3 length: 14 amino acids. CDR1 LNHNV and CDR2 YYDKDF come from the germline V gene (reference sequence). CDR3 loop: CATSSRTGDSPLHF.

The V call is TRBV7-9, the J call TRBJ1-1. This CDR3 contains 16 residues. Germline lookup yields CDR1 SEHNR and CDR2 FQNEAQ (reference sequence). CDR3 region: CASSLGGINPRTEAFF. Together with reference TRBV7-9 and TRBJ1-1, the CDR3 gives the full variable domain: DTGVSQNPRHKITKRGQNVTFRCDPISEHNRLYWYRQTLGQGPEFLTYFQNEAQLEKSRLLSDRFSAERPKGSFSTLEIQRTEQGDSAMYLCASSLGGINPRTEAFFGQGTRLTVV.

V gene TRBV6-1 combines with J gene TRBJ1-4; the TRBD1 assignment by TCRdb is unverifiable without DNA. The germline V gene has CDR1 MNHNS and CDR2 SASEGT. The CDR3 runs to 16 residues. The CDR3 is CASSRQGDSTNEKLFF.